This passage covers 21 T cell receptor beta chains from one sample sequenced in a study of T cells after yellow fever vaccination. TCRdb re-called the 5' RACE reads through MiXCR, storing one row per CDR3 protein. The repertoire consists of some 600,000 distinct CDR3 sequences, with less than 20% occurring once and the leading ten covering 17%. Sequencing used PBMCs, obtained 4 to 5 days after the first yellow fever vaccination. All receptors come from a man younger than 35 who received the YFV17D yellow fever vaccine.

The J gene is TRBJ2-7, the V gene TRBV3-1; 9 nucleotides agree with TRBD1. Germline CDR1 and CDR2: LGHDT and YNNKEL (reference sequence). There are 12 residues in the CDR3. J gave up 6 bases and V 4 bases, and 1 base lay outside the gene matches. The DNA for the CDR3 is TGTGCCAGCAGCCGACAGGGGGGCGAGCAGTACTTC. It encodes CASSRQGGEQYF.

This clonotype has a handful of counts. The chain employs TRBV11-1 and TRBJ1-6; D unresolved. Per the germline V gene, CDR1 is SGHAT and CDR2 is FQDESV (reference sequence). The ends were cut back, 5 bases at V and 10 bases at J, with 12 bases in the middle. The CDR3 extends over 13 amino acids. This CDR3 reads CASSTDPNSPLHF. As DNA, the CDR3 is TGTGCCAGCAGCACGGACCCAAACTCACCCCTCCACTTT.

The chain has TRBV27 and TRBJ2-3; a possible D gene is TRBD2 (5 bases). Germline V gene sequence: CDR1 MNHEY, CDR2 SMNVEV (reference sequence). The CDR3 has 13 amino acids. Trimming cost V 7 bases and J 1 base, with 9 bases left between them. The CDR3 spells CASIRAGTDTQYF. DNA of the CDR3: TGTGCCAGCATAAGAGCGGGCACAGATACGCAGTATTTT.

The DNA for the CDR3 is TGTGCCAGCAGTTTCCCCACTGAAGCTTTCTTT. Its translation: CASSFPTEAFF. The genes are TRBV6-2 or TRBV6-3 and TRBJ1-1; D is ambiguous. Germline CDR1 MNHEY, CDR2 SVGEGT. V lost 4 bases and J 4 bases, leaving 4 bases between the germline ends. The CDR3 has 11 residues.

This clonotype was recorded a few times. The chain joins TRBV20-1 to TRBJ2-5; possibly TRBD1 or TRBD2 for D (5 bases each). Germline V gene lookup returns CDR1 DFQATT and CDR2 SNEGSKA (reference sequence). Trimming took off 6 bases at V and 2 bases at J, with 28 bases between the two ends. The CDR3 is 18 amino acids. CDR3 bases: TGCAGTGCCAAGGGAGTCGCTTGGGGCTTCGCGCGTCAAGAGACCCAGTACTTC. It is translated as CSAKGVAWGFARQETQYF.

This clonotype has just a few counts. This chain uses TRBV5-1 with TRBJ2-3; 8 bases agree with TRBD2. This CDR3 region has 15 residues. The V and J ends lost 2 bases and 3 bases, in that order; junction bases with no gene match: 5. From germline, CDR1 is SGHRS and CDR2 YFSETQ. The CDR3: CASSFTGGATDTQYF. The CDR3 region has the DNA TGCGCCAGCAGCTTTACCGGGGGGGCAACAGATACGCAGTATTTT.

This chain connects TRBV7-6 to TRBJ2-5; 12 bases are a match to TRBD2. The junction had 3 bases not matched to a gene; V was cut back by 3 bases and J by 4 bases. Germline CDR1 reads SGHVS; CDR2 reads FNYEAQ. The CDR3 spans 15 residues. Here the CDR3 DNA reads TGTGCCAGCAGCTTGGGGACTAGCGGGCGAGAGACCCAGTACTTC. It specifies CASSLGTSGRETQYF.

This clonotype has only a few counts. The rearrangement links TRBV25-1 to TRBJ1-3, with D unresolved. V was pared by 1 base and J by 0 bases, with 7 bases between. The CDR3 totals 15 residues. CDR1 and CDR2 from the germline V gene are MGHDK and SYGVNS. The CDR3 sequence: CASSESGDSGNTIYF. The CDR3 nucleotides read TGTGCCAGCAGTGAATCCGGAGACTCTGGAAACACCATATATTTT.

This clonotype showed up just a few times. V and J are TRBV9 and TRBJ2-3; the D call may be TRBD1 or TRBD2 (5 bases each). This CDR3 comprises 14 residues. V was shortened by 4 bases and J by 6 bases, with 15 bases between the two germline ends. Germline V gene sequence: CDR1 SGDLS, CDR2 YYNGEE. CDR3: CASSYRDHLDTQYF. CDR3 in DNA: TGTGCCAGCAGCTACCGGGACCACTTGGATACGCAGTATTTT.

Only a few counts were recorded for this clonotype. The chain couples TRBV27 to TRBJ2-2; unclear D gene. Trimming cost V 2 bases and J 3 bases, with 10 bases left between them. Germline V lookup: CDR1 MNHEY, CDR2 SMNVEV (reference sequence). This CDR3 has 15 residues. The CDR3 nucleotides are TGTGCCAGCAGTTTACAGCGAGGTTACACCGGGGAGCTGTTTTTT. Translating it yields CASSLQRGYTGELFF.

This clonotype showed up just a few times. The V gene is TRBV6-2 or TRBV6-3, the J gene TRBJ2-7, with D unresolved. With 2 bases removed from V and 4 bases from J, the gap between germline ends came to 24 bases. The CDR3 runs 18 residues. Germline values: CDR1 MNHEY, CDR2 SVGEGT. The CDR3 DNA reads as TGTGCCAGCAGTTACACCGTAACCTCGGGCCGAATTGGGTACGAGCAGTACGTC. Protein: CASSYTVTSGRIGYEQYV.

This clonotype was detected a few times. The chain links TRBV7-8 to TRBJ1-2; D gene unclear. Looked up from germline, CDR1 is SGHVS and CDR2 is FQNEAQ. The CDR3 length is 14 residues. V was shortened by 7 bases and J by 2 bases, with 14 bases between the two germline ends. The CDR3 coding sequence is TGTGCCAGCACGGCATTGGCGGAGAACTATGGCTACACCTTC. Encoded protein: CASTALAENYGYTF.

The sample holds a few counts of this clonotype. The J gene is TRBJ2-3, the V gene TRBV12-3 or TRBV12-4; 11 positions agree with TRBD2. This CDR3 is 15 amino acids long. V lost 6 bases and J lost 5; bases outside the gene matches: 7. The CDR3 bases are TGTGCCAGCAGCCTTAGCGGGGGGGCCTTAGATACGCAGTATTTT. Amino acids: CASSLSGGALDTQYF.

This chain links TRBV12-3 or TRBV12-4 with TRBJ2-4; 8 bases agree with TRBD1. V lost 2 bases and J lost 13; bases outside the gene matches: 4. The CDR3 runs to 12 residues. This chain's CDR3 is CASSLPDRGQYF. The DNA of the CDR3 is TGTGCCAGCAGTTTACCCGACAGGGGCCAGTACTTC.

This chain links TRBV27 with TRBJ2-5; a weak D match, TRBD2 (7 bases). This CDR3 is 15 amino acids long. Germline V lookup: CDR1 MNHEY, CDR2 SMNVEV (reference sequence). Trimming left V 1 base short and J 7 bases short, with 16 bases between. CDR3 region: CASSLYRGGSRTQYF. The CDR3 DNA reads as TGTGCCAGCAGTTTATACCGCGGGGGCTCGCGGACCCAGTACTTC.

There are a few counts of this clonotype. At one boundary the junction diverges from the germline segment, which might be a read error. The J gene is TRBJ1-2, the V gene TRBV7-2, with D possibly matching TRBD1 (6 bases). There are 16 residues in the CDR3. The V gene's germline CDR1 is SGHTA and CDR2 FQGNSA. CDR3 region: CATSTRPGAANYGYTF. The CDR3 region has the DNA TGTGCCACCAGCACCCGCCCAGGGGCTGCAAACTATGGCTACACCTTC.

This rearrangement joins TRBV7-2 to TRBJ1-1; tentative D call: TRBD1 (5 bases). This CDR3 region has 13 residues. Germline V CDR1 and CDR2: SGHTA, FQGNSA. Trimming took 6 bases from V and 3 from J, leaving 11 bases between them. The CDR3 DNA is TGTGCCAGCAGTGGGGGTAGTTACACTGAAGCTTTCTTT. This encodes CASSGGSYTEAFF.

This clonotype was seen a few times. V gene TRBV19 combines with J gene TRBJ1-1, with D tentatively TRBD1 (6 bases). Germline-derived CDR1 and CDR2 are LNHDA and SQIVND (reference sequence). V was trimmed by 10 bases and J by 2 bases, leaving 14 bases between them. This CDR3 has 13 amino acids. The CDR3 reads CATTGTSNTEAFF. CDR3 coding DNA: TGTGCCACGACCGGGACATCTAACACTGAAGCTTTCTTT.

This chain joins TRBV7-6 and TRBJ2-2; TRBD2 matches 7 bases. CDR3 size: 14 residues. J gave up 7 bases and V 5 bases, and 7 bases lay outside the gene matches. Germline values: CDR1 SGHVS, CDR2 FNYEAQ. The CDR3 DNA reads as TGTGCCAGCAGCCTCCGGGGGGTGGTCGGGGAGCTGTTTTTT. Amino acid sequence: CASSLRGVVGELFF.

This clonotype appeared once. With a much larger clone just one base away, this may be a read error. CDR3 coding DNA: TGCGCCAGCAGTCCGGAGTTCTCGGGGACCGGGGAGCTGTTTTTT. It codes for CASSPEFSGTGELFF. This chain connects TRBV5-1 to TRBJ2-2, with D possibly matching TRBD2 (5 bases). The CDR3 is made up of 15 amino acids. Germline values: CDR1 SGHRS, CDR2 YFSETQ. V gave up 5 bases and J gave up 5 bases, with 16 bases separating them.

This clonotype was recorded a few times. Here the CDR3 DNA reads TGTGCCAGCAGCCAATCCGGCTCCGGCGAGCAGTACTTC. Its protein is CASSQSGSGEQYF. The chain carries TRBV6-1 and TRBJ2-7; D unclear. V was clipped by 6 bases and J by 6 bases, with 15 bases between them. Germline V gene data show CDR1 as MNHNS and CDR2 as SASEGT. The CDR3 has 13 residues.